The entry below describes one T cell receptor beta chain. Its target is unknown. PCR used 60 Vbeta primers and 13 Jbeta primers. In the study's own analysis: Roughly 73 million unique TCR beta chains, around 11 million of them shared, were counted by a later analysis. Measured with immunoSEQ multiplex PCR; TCRdb has only the in-frame clones, and not every one. V, J and clone size are taken as reported in that table, and D and trimming were inferred from the DNA itself. The sample holds about 130,000 clones, 75% to 90% seen once. Deletions cut 5 bases from V and 4 bases from J, with 18 bases between. The CDR3 loop spans 17 amino acids. Germline V gives CDR1 SGHVS, CDR2 FNYEAQ. Each donor was nominally healthy when sampled (though unrecorded immune exposures were likely). This record belongs to a study of cytomegalovirus exposure and HLA in healthy donors. Study-wide findings and caveats: In presence/absence analyses, roughly uniform sequencing depth across donors was assumed. An Asian-associated ancestry cluster reportedly showed fewer N-insertions than the roughly 600-donor mean in a later analysis.

The clonotype was recovered from a woman aged 40 to 50 in good health and CMV-seronegative. The V and J genes are TRBV7-6 and TRBJ2-6; the D gene is possibly TRBD1 (6 bases). The source material was PBMCs. CDR3 sequence (DNA): TGTGCCAGCAGCGGTAGGGGACACACGGTCGGGGCCAACGTCCTGACTTTC. It yields the protein CASSGRGHTVGANVLTF.